What follows are 10 T cell receptor beta chains derived from one specimen sequenced in a study of T cell repertoires in cytomegalovirus infection. TCRdb fed the reads into MiXCR, producing one record per CDR3 protein. The table lists 490,000 or so distinct CDR3 sequences, about 11% of them singletons. The source material was PBMCs. The receptor source for this set is a human donor in good health (CMV status not recorded). Some clones in this sample may be carry-over from other donors' samples.

This clonotype came up many times. V is TRBV19 and J is TRBJ1-5; 8 bases match TRBD1. Germline lookup yields CDR1 LNHDA and CDR2 SQIVND (reference sequence). V lost 9 bases and J lost 4; bases outside the gene matches: 8. CDR3 size: 14 residues. CDR3 in amino acids: CASSLDRGNQPQHF. The DNA of the CDR3 is TGTGCCAGCAGTCTCGACAGGGGTAATCAGCCCCAGCATTTT.

This clonotype was counted many times. The V call is TRBV12-3 or TRBV12-4, the J call TRBJ1-6; TRBD1 matches at 7 bases. CDR3 size: 14 residues. V was clipped by 6 bases and J by 9 bases; unmatched bases: 8. CDR3 sequence: CASRWGDSRSPLHF. Here the CDR3 DNA reads TGTGCCAGCAGGTGGGGGGACAGTCGTTCACCCCTCCACTTT.

As for this clonotype: One end of the junction varies from germline; a read error may be responsible. The chain combines TRBV20-1 with TRBJ1-2; the D is unclear. The CDR3 spans 12 residues. The germline V gene encodes CDR1 DFQATT and CDR2 SNEGSKA (reference sequence). CDR3 loop: CSAEGVSYVYTF. The CDR3 nucleotides read TGCAGTGCAGAGGGAGTCAGCTATGTCTACACCTTC.

This chain joins TRBV4-2 and TRBJ2-5, with 11 bases that match TRBD2. Germline CDR1 reads LGHNA; CDR2 reads YNFKEQ. The CDR3 is 16 amino acids. With 0 bases clipped from V and 5 bases from J, the junction kept 5 bases outside the gene matches. DNA for the CDR3: TGTGCCAGCAGCCAAGAGACTAGCGGGATGATGGAGACCCAGTACTTC. The encoded protein is CASSQETSGMMETQYF.

This clonotype was picked up a small number of times. In DNA form, the CDR3 reads TGTGCCAGCAGTTTGTGGGACACCCCGCGAGAGACCCAGTACTTC. This gives the protein CASSLWDTPRETQYF. The rearrangement links TRBV12-3 or TRBV12-4 to TRBJ2-5, with a possible D match to TRBD1 (6 bases). V was cut by 3 bases and J by 4 bases, with 15 bases left in between. This CDR3 has 15 amino acids.

This clonotype was counted many times. V usage is TRBV12-3 or TRBV12-4 and J usage is TRBJ2-5; either TRBD1 or TRBD2 may supply D (5 bases each). There are 14 residues in the CDR3. Trimming took off 5 bases at V and 4 bases at J, with 14 bases between the two ends. The CDR3 protein is CASSNALGGETQYF. CDR3 in DNA: TGTGCCAGCAGTAACGCTCTTGGGGGAGAGACCCAGTACTTC.

This clonotype was picked up many times. J is TRBJ2-7 and V is TRBV7-8; D unresolved. V was trimmed by 0 bases and J by 1 base, leaving 16 bases between them. This CDR3 has 17 amino acids. Germline CDR1 is SGHVS and CDR2 is FQNEAQ. The DNA for the CDR3 is TGTGCCAGCAGCTTAGCACAAAGAAACGGACGATCCTACGAGCAGTACTTC. This gives the protein CASSLAQRNGRSYEQYF.

This clonotype was recorded a few times. The chain is built from TRBV19 and TRBJ1-1; perhaps TRBD1 as D (6 bases). V was shortened by 3 bases and J by 2 bases, with 13 bases between the two germline ends. The CDR3 is 15 amino acids. Germline V CDR1 and CDR2: LNHDA, SQIVND (reference sequence). In DNA form, the CDR3 reads TGTGCCAGTAGTATCCCAGGACAGCGTAACACTGAAGCTTTCTTT. Amino acid sequence: CASSIPGQRNTEAFF. Supplemented by reference TRBV19 and TRBJ1-1, the full variable domain reads DGGITQSPKYLFRKEGQNVTLSCEQNLNHDAMYWYRQDPGQGLRLIYYSQIVNDFQKGDIAEGYSVSREKKESFPLTVTSAQKNPTAFYLCASSIPGQRNTEAFFGQGTRLTVV.

There are many counts of this clonotype. V gene TRBV28 combines with J gene TRBJ2-4; D possibly uses TRBD1 or TRBD2 (6 bases each). Trimming left V 6 bases short and J 6 bases short, with 15 bases between. This CDR3 has 14 amino acids. Germline loops: CDR1 MDHEN, CDR2 SYDVKM. CDR3 nucleotides: TGTGCCAGCAGCCCTCCGGGGGCAAGAAACATTCAGTACTTC. Translation gives CASSPPGARNIQYF.

The chain carries TRBV6-6 and TRBJ1-6; no firm D call. The CDR3 totals 14 residues. CDR1 and CDR2 (germline): MNHNY, SVGAGI (reference sequence). Trimming removed 7 bases from V and 6 bases from J, with 13 bases in between. The CDR3 region has the DNA TGTGCCAGCACCGACGTAGGTCCTAATTCACCCCTCCACTTT. Its translation is CASTDVGPNSPLHF.